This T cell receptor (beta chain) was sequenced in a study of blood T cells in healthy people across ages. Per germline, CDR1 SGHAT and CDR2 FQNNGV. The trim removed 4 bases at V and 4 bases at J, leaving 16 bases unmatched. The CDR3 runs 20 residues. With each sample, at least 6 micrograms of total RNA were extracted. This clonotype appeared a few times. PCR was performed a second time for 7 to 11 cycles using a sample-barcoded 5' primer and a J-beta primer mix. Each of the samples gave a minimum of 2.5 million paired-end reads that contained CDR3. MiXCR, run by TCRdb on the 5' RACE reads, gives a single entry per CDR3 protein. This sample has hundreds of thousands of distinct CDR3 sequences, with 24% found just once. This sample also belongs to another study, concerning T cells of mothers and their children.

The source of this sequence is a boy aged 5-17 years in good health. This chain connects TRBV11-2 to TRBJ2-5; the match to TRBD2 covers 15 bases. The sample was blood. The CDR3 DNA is TGTGCCAGCAGCTCCAATAGCAATTCTCCGGGACTAGCGGGAGGAGAGACCCAGTACTTC. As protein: CASSSNSNSPGLAGGETQYF.